This T cell receptor (beta chain) was sequenced for a study of early T cells in non-severe SARS-CoV-2 infection. Study findings and constraints: Private and CD4 specificities were missed by VDJdb matching, which favored anti-spike CD8 responses.

This clonotype was counted at least ten times. Its specificity is not known. TCRdb processed the 5' RACE reads anew with MiXCR; each CDR3 protein has one entry. The table has some 62,000 distinct CDR3 sequences, roughly a tenth seen once; the top ten hold 1.2%. This CDR3 contains 15 residues. The germline CDR1 and CDR2 sequences are SGHTA and FQGTGA. Trimming took off 5 bases at V and 8 bases at J, with 19 bases between the two ends. The chain couples TRBV7-3 to TRBJ2-1; TRBD1 is a possible D gene (6 bases). Sequencing used whole blood. This receptor was obtained from an adult who was a healthcare worker with PCR-confirmed SARS-CoV-2 infection or an uninfected control (not recorded which). The CDR3 spells CASSRMFGAGDEQFF. CDR3 nucleotides: TGTGCCAGCAGCCGAATGTTCGGGGCAGGGGATGAGCAGTTCTTC.